One and the same sample provided the 26 T cell receptor beta chains below, sequenced in a study of cytomegalovirus exposure and HLA in healthy donors. PCR was performed using 60 Vbeta and 13 Jbeta primers. Generated by immunoSEQ multiplex PCR, the TCRdb table keeps only in-frame clones and is missing some. The sample yields 150,000 to 200,000 clones, about two thirds seen once. The sequenced sample consisted of PBMCs. The receptors derive from a man aged 25-40 years in good health and CMV-seropositive.

This CDR3 reads CATSREAGTDTQYF. The CDR3 region has the DNA TGTGCCACCAGCAGAGAAGCCGGCACAGATACGCAGTATTTT. This sequence joins TRBV15 and TRBJ2-3; D ambiguous. The CDR3 consists of 14 residues. From germline, CDR1 is LNHNV and CDR2 YYDKDF (reference sequence). The ends were cut back, 0 bases at V and 1 base at J, with 5 bases in the middle.

CDR3 residues: CASSFEQRGGVFSSPLHF. CDR3 nucleotide sequence: TGTGCCAGCAGTTTCGAGCAAAGAGGGGGTGTTTTTAGTTCACCCCTCCACTTT. This chain joins TRBV27 and TRBJ1-6; D is possibly TRBD1 (6 bases). CDR3 length: 18 amino acids. V lost 3 bases, J lost 9 bases, and 24 bases lay in between. Germline CDR1 is MNHEY and CDR2 is SMNVEV (reference sequence).

V and J are TRBV5-1 and TRBJ2-5; D might be TRBD2 (6 bases). The DNA end favors TRBJ2-7, so the J call may be wrong. Germline lookup yields CDR1 SGHRS and CDR2 YFSETQ. This CDR3 has 15 residues. The CDR3 protein is CASSPGGSGSYEQYF. The CDR3 DNA follows: TGCGCCAGCAGCCCTGGCGGTAGCGGAAGCTACGAGCAGTACTTC.

The V call is TRBV18, the J call TRBJ2-7; the D gene is possibly TRBD1 (5 bases). With 3 bases removed from V and 5 bases from J, the gap between germline ends came to 11 bases. CDR1 is KGHSH, CDR2 LQKENI, per germline. CDR3 size: 13 residues. CDR3 in DNA: TGTGCCAGCTCACCGGGGATCAGGGACGAGCAGTACTTC. This translates into CASSPGIRDEQYF.

The chain joins TRBV4-2 to TRBJ2-1; D not certain. The CDR3 has 15 residues. Between the trimmed V and J ends, which lost 0 bases and 5 bases, there was a span of 11 bases. Germline loops: CDR1 LGHNA, CDR2 YNFKEQ. In DNA, the CDR3 is TGTGCCAGCAGCCAAGATGTCACTATAAACAATGAGCAGTTCTTC. This encodes CASSQDVTINNEQFF.

The chain uses TRBV5-6 and TRBJ1-6; 7 nucleotides agree with TRBD1. The CDR3 is made up of 15 amino acids. From germline, CDR1 is SGHDT and CDR2 YYEEEE. Trimming cost V 4 bases and J 12 bases; bases outside gene matches: 13. The CDR3 DNA is TGTGCCAGCAGCCTCCGAGACAGGGACCTTCTACCCCTCCACTTT. It specifies CASSLRDRDLLPLHF.

This chain joins TRBV10-3 and TRBJ2-7; D gene uncertain. CDR1 is ENHRY, CDR2 SYGVKD, per germline. The length of the CDR3 is 16 residues. Trimming stripped 0 bases from V and 2 bases from J, with 14 bases between. CDR3 sequence: CAISESPYLVPYEQYF. CDR3 nucleotide sequence: TGTGCCATCAGTGAGTCGCCCTATCTAGTGCCCTACGAGCAGTACTTC.

V usage is TRBV5-1 and J usage is TRBJ1-1; D is unresolved. V dropped 3 bases and J dropped 3 bases, with 6 bases sitting between them. Looked up from germline, CDR1 is SGHRS and CDR2 is YFSETQ. The CDR3 has 12 amino acids. CDR3 nucleotide sequence: TGCGCCAGCAGCTCCTCAGACACTGAAGCTTTCTTT. Residues: CASSSSDTEAFF.

This chain connects TRBV21-1 to TRBJ2-7; the table gives TRBD2 as D, unverified against the DNA. TRBV21-1 is described as a pseudogene. The CDR3 runs 15 residues. In DNA form, the CDR3 reads TGTGCCAGCAGCCATAATCCCGGGGAGGGCCTCGAGCAGTACTTC. It is translated as CASSHNPGEGLEQYF.

This sequence joins TRBV6-5 and TRBJ1-2; unclear D gene. Trimming removed 2 bases from V and 2 bases from J, with 9 bases in between. The CDR3 runs 14 residues. Germline V gene data show CDR1 as MNHEY and CDR2 as SVGAGI. The CDR3 sequence is CASSYDGENYGYTF. Written as DNA, the CDR3 is TGTGCCAGCAGTTACGACGGAGAGAACTATGGCTACACCTTC.

The V call is TRBV5-1, the J call TRBJ2-5, with TRBD1 matching 7 bases. The tail of the sequence fits TRBJ2-7 better, so the J call may be wrong. Germline V lookup: CDR1 SGHRS, CDR2 YFSETQ. The CDR3 consists of 15 residues. CDR3 coding DNA: TGCGCCAGCAGCGCCCGGGACAGAATCTCCTACGAGCAGTACTTC. This translates into CASSARDRISYEQYF.

The rearrangement uses TRBV18 and TRBJ1-1; tentatively, D is TRBD1 (6 bases). CDR3 length: 18 amino acids. The V gene's germline CDR1 is KGHSH and CDR2 LQKENI. Deletions cut 4 bases from V and 5 bases from J, with 26 bases between. In nucleotides, the CDR3 is TGTGCCAGCTCACTCCATGCTCTAGGGACATCTGGGGAAACTGAAGCTTTCTTT. It is translated as CASSLHALGTSGETEAFF.

This chain connects TRBV6-6 to TRBJ1-6; 9 nucleotides align to TRBD1. The CDR3 runs to 14 residues. Germline V gives CDR1 MNHNY, CDR2 SVGAGI (reference sequence). V was pared by 7 bases and J by 10 bases, with 8 bases of the junction left unmatched. Here the CDR3 reads CASNPQGASSPLHF. The CDR3 region has the DNA TGTGCCAGCAACCCACAGGGGGCTTCCTCACCCCTCCACTTT.

V is TRBV11-2 and J is TRBJ1-2; TRBD1 might be the D (5 bases). Trimming pared 5 bases from V and 6 bases from J, leaving 16 bases between. The CDR3 runs 14 residues. Germline V CDR1 and CDR2: SGHAT, FQNNGV. The CDR3: CASSPAGPTDGYTF. CDR3 nucleotides: TGTGCCAGCAGCCCCGCGGGACCAACGGATGGCTACACCTTC.

The rearrangement links TRBV12-5 to TRBJ1-2; possible D gene TRBD1, 5 bases. V shed 0 bases and J shed 4 bases, with 30 bases lying between them. In germline, CDR1 is LGHNT, CDR2 FRNRAP. The CDR3 totals 21 residues. The CDR3 DNA is TGTGCTAGTGGTTTGGTAACCCCCGGGGGATTGAGTGAACTCCACGGCTATGGCTACACCTTC. Protein: CASGLVTPGGLSELHGYGYTF.

The rearrangement uses TRBV19 and TRBJ1-3, with 7 bases aligning to TRBD1. Germline V gene lookup returns CDR1 LNHDA and CDR2 SQIVND (reference sequence). CDR3 length: 16 amino acids. The J segment lost 4 bases and the V segment lost 3 bases, leaving 9 bases of the junction unmatched. Here the CDR3 DNA reads TGTGCCAGTAGTATCACGACAGGGATGCCCGGAAACACCATATATTTT. Its protein is CASSITTGMPGNTIYF.

The chain couples TRBV11-2 to TRBJ1-1, with no clear D. Trimming removed 6 bases at V and 5 bases at J, with 16 bases between. Germline CDR1 is SGHAT and CDR2 is FQNNGV. CDR3 size: 14 residues. The CDR3 region has the DNA TGTGCCAGCAGTTTTCCGGAGGGTAGGACTGAAGCTTTCTTT. Its protein product is CASSFPEGRTEAFF.

The chain has TRBV9 and TRBJ2-5; the D is unclear. The CDR3 totals 14 residues. Trimming pared 4 bases from V and 2 bases from J, leaving 12 bases between. Germline-derived CDR1 and CDR2 are SGDLS and YYNGEE. The CDR3 sequence is CASSRRHSQETQYF. The CDR3 region has the DNA TGTGCCAGCAGCCGCAGGCACAGTCAAGAGACCCAGTACTTC.

The chain employs TRBV14 and TRBJ1-1; D unresolved. The CDR3 extends over 13 amino acids. Trimming removed 5 bases at V and 0 bases at J, with 7 bases between. Germline V gene data show CDR1 as SGHDN and CDR2 as FVKESK. The CDR3 coding sequence is TGTGCCAGCAGCTATAATATGAACACTGAAGCTTTCTTT. Translated, it gives CASSYNMNTEAFF.

This chain joins TRBV9 and TRBJ1-3; tentative D call: TRBD1 (5 bases). The CDR3 is 15 amino acids. The V end lost 3 bases, the J end lost 0 bases, and 10 bases lay between the germline ends. Germline V gene data show CDR1 as SGDLS and CDR2 as YYNGEE. CDR3 amino acids: CASSAGGSSGNTIYF. The CDR3 DNA is TGTGCCAGCAGCGCTGGGGGGAGCTCTGGAAACACCATATATTTT.

The rearrangement links TRBV7-9 to TRBJ1-5, with D uncertain. The germline gives CDR1 SEHNR, CDR2 FQNEAQ (reference sequence). V lost 3 bases to trimming and J lost 2 bases, with 5 bases between them. This CDR3 contains 13 residues. CDR3 nucleotides: TGTGCCAGCAGCTTTACGGGCAATCAGCCCCAGCATTTT. As protein: CASSFTGNQPQHF.

The chain carries TRBV7-7 and TRBJ2-7, with 8 nucleotides matching TRBD1. The germline gives CDR1 SSHAT, CDR2 FNYEAQ (reference sequence). The ends lost 5 bases at V and 2 bases at J; junction bases unmatched: 8. This CDR3 spans 15 amino acids. This CDR3 is CASSIFPGGAYEQYF. The CDR3 region has the DNA TGTGCCAGCAGCATCTTTCCAGGGGGCGCCTACGAGCAGTACTTC.

The chain uses TRBV10-1 and TRBJ2-1, with 14 bases aligning to TRBD2. The CDR3 is 15 amino acids. Losses at the gene ends were 3 bases for V and 10 bases for J; bases not matched to a gene: 5. The germline CDR1 and CDR2 sequences are WNHNN and SYGVQD (reference sequence). The CDR3 bases are TGCGCCAGCAGTGACGGGACTAGCGGGAGAACGGAGCAGTTCTTC. It specifies CASSDGTSGRTEQFF.

J is TRBJ2-1 and V is TRBV27, with 7 bases aligning to TRBD1. Germline V gene sequence: CDR1 MNHEY, CDR2 SMNVEV (reference sequence). The ends lost 6 bases at V and 0 bases at J; junction bases unmatched: 11. There are 17 residues in the CDR3. CDR3 sequence reads: CASSQIRDSYSYNEQFF. The DNA for the CDR3 is TGTGCCAGCAGCCAAATCCGGGACAGTTACTCCTACAATGAGCAGTTCTTC.

The rearrangement uses TRBV28 and TRBJ1-2; TRBD1 matches at 7 bases. Germline CDR1 MDHEN, CDR2 SYDVKM. The CDR3 is 19 residues long. The ends lost 8 bases at V and 5 bases at J; junction bases unmatched: 26. The CDR3 is CASCHEGGQEFFSPYGYTF. As DNA, the CDR3 is TGTGCCAGCTGCCACGAAGGCGGACAGGAATTTTTCTCTCCTTATGGCTACACCTTC.

The CDR3 region is CASSPGTGRPYNEQFF. CDR3 DNA sequence: TGCGCCAGCAGCCCGGGGACAGGGAGACCCTACAATGAGCAGTTCTTC. This rearrangement joins TRBV5-1 to TRBJ2-1, with TRBD1 matching 9 bases. This CDR3 has 16 amino acids. J lost 2 bases, V lost 4 bases, and 7 bases had no gene match. CDR1 is SGHRS, CDR2 YFSETQ, per germline.